The present entry profiles one TCR beta chain with its context. Its antigen remains unidentified. These data come from a study of response to subunit inactivated influenza vaccine. Study-wide results and limits: Every seasonal influenza vaccination brings in few new T cells, the authors suggested.

TCRdb re-analysed the RT-PCR reads in MiXCR, keeping a single row per CDR3 protein. The sample records some 500,000 distinct CDR3 sequences, about 15% being singletons. The TCR originated in a man between 50 and 70 years old who received an inactivated influenza vaccine. Sequenced material: CD4+ T cells sorted from PBMCs, taken approximately 25 months after vaccination.

The chain's CDR3 is CASSLLGLAVLAKNIQYF. Written as DNA, the CDR3 is TGTGCCAGCAGTTTACTTGGACTAGCGGTGCTAGCCAAAAACATTCAGTACTTC. The rearrangement uses TRBV28 and TRBJ2-4; 10 positions agree with TRBD2. Germline loops: CDR1 MDHEN, CDR2 SYDVKM. The length of the CDR3 is 18 residues. J was trimmed by 0 bases and V by 2 bases; bases with no gene match: 7.